The sequence of this T cell receptor beta chain was determined in a study of OX40 agonist ivuxolimab in advanced cancers. TCRdb's table, derived via immunoSEQ multiplex PCR, lists solely in-frame clones and lacks some. The table shows around 76,000 clones, with roughly nine tenths occurring only once. The CDR3 totals 17 residues. The germline V gene encodes CDR1 MNHEY and CDR2 SMNVEV (reference sequence). V was clipped by 4 bases and J by 4 bases; unmatched bases: 11. The clonotype was recovered from an adult with an advanced solid tumor such as melanoma, head and neck, liver or kidney cancer. The V call is TRBV27, the J call TRBJ2-3; 10 positions match TRBD2. Here the sequenced sample was CD4+ or CD8+ T cells sorted from blood, taken in a trial of the OX40 agonist ivuxolimab. CDR3 in DNA: TGTGCCAGCAGTTACCCCAAGACTAGCGGGCAGCCAGATACGCAGTATTTT. This gives the protein CASSYPKTSGQPDTQYF.